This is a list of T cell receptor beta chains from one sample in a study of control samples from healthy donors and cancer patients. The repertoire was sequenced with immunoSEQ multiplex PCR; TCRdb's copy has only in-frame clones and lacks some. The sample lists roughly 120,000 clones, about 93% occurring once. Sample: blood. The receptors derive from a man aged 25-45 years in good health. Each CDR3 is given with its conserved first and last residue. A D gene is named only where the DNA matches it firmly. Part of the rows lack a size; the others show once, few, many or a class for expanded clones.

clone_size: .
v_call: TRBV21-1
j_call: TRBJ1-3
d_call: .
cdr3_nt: TGTGCCACCCCCCCCGGGGAACACACCATATATTTT
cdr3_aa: CATPPGEHTIYF

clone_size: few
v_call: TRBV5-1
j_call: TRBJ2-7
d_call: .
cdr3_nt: TGCGCCAGCAGCTTGGAGGGGTACGAGCAGTACTTC
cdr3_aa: CASSLEGYEQYF

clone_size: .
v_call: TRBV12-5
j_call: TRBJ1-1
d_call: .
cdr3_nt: TGTGCTAGTGGTTTCCCGGGCACTGAAGCTTTCTTT
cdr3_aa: CASGFPGTEAFF

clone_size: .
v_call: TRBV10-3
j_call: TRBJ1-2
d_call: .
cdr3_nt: TGTGCCACCACAGCTGGCAGGGAGGGGCATGGCTACACCTTC
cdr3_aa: CATTAGREGHGYTF

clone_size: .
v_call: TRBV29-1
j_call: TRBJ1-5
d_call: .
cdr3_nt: TGCAGCGCCGTCGGGGCAGGGTTCAGCAATCAGCCCCAGCATTTT
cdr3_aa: CSAVGAGFSNQPQHF

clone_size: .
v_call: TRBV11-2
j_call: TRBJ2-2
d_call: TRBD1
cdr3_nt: TGTGCCAGCAGCTCCAGGACAGGACTTAACACCGGGGAGCTGTTTTTT
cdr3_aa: CASSSRTGLNTGELFF

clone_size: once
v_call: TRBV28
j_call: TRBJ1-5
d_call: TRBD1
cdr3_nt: TGTGCCAGCGGGGAGGGGACAGGGGTTCTAACCCAGCATTTT
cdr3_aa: CASGEGTGVLTQHF

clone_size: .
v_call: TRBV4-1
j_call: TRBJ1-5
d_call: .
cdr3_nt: TGCGCCAGCAGCCAAGAGGGGAGAAACACCTATCAGCCCCAGCATTTT
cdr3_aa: CASSQEGRNTYQPQHF

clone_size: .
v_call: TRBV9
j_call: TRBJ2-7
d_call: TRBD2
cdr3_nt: TGTGCCCCTGGAGCGGGGGGATTTTCGTACGAGCAGTACTTC
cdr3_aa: CAPGAGGFSYEQYF

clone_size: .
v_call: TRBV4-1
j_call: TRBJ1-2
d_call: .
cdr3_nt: TGCGCCAGCAGCCAGCTACCACTTTTGAGGGTTCCGATCTATGGCTACACCTTC
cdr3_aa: CASSQLPLLRVPIYGYTF

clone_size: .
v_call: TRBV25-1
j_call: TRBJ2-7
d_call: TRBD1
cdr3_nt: TGTGCCAGCAGTCCCTCCGGGACAGGGAGAGGAGCCTACGAGCAGTACTTC
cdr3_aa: CASSPSGTGRGAYEQYF

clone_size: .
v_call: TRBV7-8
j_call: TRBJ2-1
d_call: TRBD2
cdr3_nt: TGTGCCAGCAGCCAATGGACTAGCGGGGGCAATGAGCAGTTCTTC
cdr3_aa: CASSQWTSGGNEQFF

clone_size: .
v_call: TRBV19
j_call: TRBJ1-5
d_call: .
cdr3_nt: TGTGCCAGTAACCAGGGGCGGCTCAATCAGCCCCAGCATTTT
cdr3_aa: CASNQGRLNQPQHF

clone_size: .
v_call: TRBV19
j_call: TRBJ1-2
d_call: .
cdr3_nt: TGTGCCAGTAGCTGGAGTGACGGCTACACCTTC
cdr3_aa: CASSWSDGYTF

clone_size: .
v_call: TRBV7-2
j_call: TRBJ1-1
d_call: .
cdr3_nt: TGTGCCAGCAGCTTCGTTAGCGGGAACACTGAAGCTTTCTTT
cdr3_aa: CASSFVSGNTEAFF

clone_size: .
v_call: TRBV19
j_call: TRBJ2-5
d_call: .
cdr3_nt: TGTGCCACCGAGAAAAAAGAGACCCAGTACTTC
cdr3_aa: CATEKKETQYF

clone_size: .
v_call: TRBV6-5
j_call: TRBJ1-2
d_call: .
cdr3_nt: TGTGCCAGCATCCAATCAGGGCCTCTCTACAATGGCTACACCTTC
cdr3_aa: CASIQSGPLYNGYTF

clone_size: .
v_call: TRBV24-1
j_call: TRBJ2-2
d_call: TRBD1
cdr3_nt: TGTGCCACCAGTGATTTGGGGCAGGGGGCCGCCGGGGAGCTGTTTTTT
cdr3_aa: CATSDLGQGAAGELFF

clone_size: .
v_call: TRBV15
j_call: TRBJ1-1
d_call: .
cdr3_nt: TGTGCCACCAGCGCAGAATTTGCGAACACTGAAGCTTTCTTT
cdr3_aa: CATSAEFANTEAFF

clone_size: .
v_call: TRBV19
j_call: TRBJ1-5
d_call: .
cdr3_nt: TGTGCCAGTAGTATTGGGGCGATCAGCAATCAGCCCCAGCATTTT
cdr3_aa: CASSIGAISNQPQHF

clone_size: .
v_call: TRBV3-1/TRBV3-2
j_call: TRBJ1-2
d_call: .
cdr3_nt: TGTGCCAGCAGCCTCGCGCCGGCGGGGAGGTATGGCTACACCTTC
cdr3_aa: CASSLAPAGRYGYTF

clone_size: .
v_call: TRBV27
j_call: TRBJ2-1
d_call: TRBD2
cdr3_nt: TGTGCCAGCAGTTTATGGGACGGGGGGGTTAGTGAGCAGTTCTTC
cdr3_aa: CASSLWDGGVSEQFF

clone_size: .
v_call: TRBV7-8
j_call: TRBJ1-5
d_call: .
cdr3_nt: TGTGCCAGCAGCTTGAATAGCAATCAGCCCCAGCATTTT
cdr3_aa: CASSLNSNQPQHF

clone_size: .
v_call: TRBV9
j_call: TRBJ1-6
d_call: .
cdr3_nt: TGTGCCAGCAGCGTATCTTGGGCAGCTAATTCACCCCTCCACTTT
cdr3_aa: CASSVSWAANSPLHF

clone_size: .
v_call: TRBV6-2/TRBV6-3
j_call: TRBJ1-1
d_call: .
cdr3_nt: TGTGCCAGCAGTTACCCTTCCGGAGGCATTAGGGCTGAAGCTTTCTTT
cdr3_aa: CASSYPSGGIRAEAFF

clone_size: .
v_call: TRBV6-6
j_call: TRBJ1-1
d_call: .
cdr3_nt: TGTGCCAGCAGTTACCCCGGCGGGAACACTGAAGCTTTCTTT
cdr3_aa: CASSYPGGNTEAFF

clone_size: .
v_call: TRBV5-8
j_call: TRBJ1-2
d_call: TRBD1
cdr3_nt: TGTGCCAGCAGCAGCTGGGACAGGGGCTACACCTTC
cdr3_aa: CASSSWDRGYTF

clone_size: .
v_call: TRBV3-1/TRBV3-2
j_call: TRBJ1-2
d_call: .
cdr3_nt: TGTGCCAGCAGCCAACCCTACACCTTC
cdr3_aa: CASSQPYTF

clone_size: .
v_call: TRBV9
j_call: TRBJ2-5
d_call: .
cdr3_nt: TGTGCCAGCAAACACGGGGACGGCGCCCAAGAGACCCAGTACTTC
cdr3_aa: CASKHGDGAQETQYF

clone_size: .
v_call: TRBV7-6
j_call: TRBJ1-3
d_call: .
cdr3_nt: TGTGCCAGCAGCTCGTACGCAGTAGACTCTGGAAACACCATATATTTT
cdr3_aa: CASSSYAVDSGNTIYF

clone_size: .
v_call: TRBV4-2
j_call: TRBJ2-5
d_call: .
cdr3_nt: TGTGCCAGCAGCCAAGAGGGACGTAGCGGAGAGACCCAGTACTTC
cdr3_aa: CASSQEGRSGETQYF

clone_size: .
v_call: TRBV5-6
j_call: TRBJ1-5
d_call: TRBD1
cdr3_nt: TGTGCCAGCAGCCTCGGACAGGGAAAGGGTCAGCCCCAGCATTTT
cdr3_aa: CASSLGQGKGQPQHF

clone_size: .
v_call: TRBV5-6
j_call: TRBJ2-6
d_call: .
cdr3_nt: TGTGCCAGCAGCCCACACCCTAGCTCTGGGGCCAACGTCCTGACTTTC
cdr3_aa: CASSPHPSSGANVLTF

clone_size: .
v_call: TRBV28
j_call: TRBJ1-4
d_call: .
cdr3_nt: TGTGCCAGCAGTTCACCCTGGGGGTCTAATGAAAAACTGTTTTTT
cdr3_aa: CASSSPWGSNEKLFF

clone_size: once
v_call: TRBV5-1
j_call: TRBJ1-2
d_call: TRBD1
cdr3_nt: TGCGCCAGCAGCCTAGACAGGGAGGACTATGGCTACACCTTC
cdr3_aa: CASSLDREDYGYTF

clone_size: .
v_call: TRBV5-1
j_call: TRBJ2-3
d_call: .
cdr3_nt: TGCGCCAGTAAAAGCGGGGACAGAACAAGCACAGATACGCAGTATTTT
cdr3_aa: CASKSGDRTSTDTQYF

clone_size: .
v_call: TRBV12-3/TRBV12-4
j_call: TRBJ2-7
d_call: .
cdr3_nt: TGTGCCAGCAGTCTTGGACAGACCTACGAGCAGTACTTC
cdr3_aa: CASSLGQTYEQYF

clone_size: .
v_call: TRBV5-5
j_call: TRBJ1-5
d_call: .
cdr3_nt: TGTGCCAGCAGCTCTGGGGGAGGTCATCAGCCCCAGCATTTT
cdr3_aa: CASSSGGGHQPQHF

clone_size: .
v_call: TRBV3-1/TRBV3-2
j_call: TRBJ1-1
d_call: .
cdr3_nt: TGTGCCAGCAGCCCCCCGTCGCGGCCGCCTGAAGCTTTCTTT
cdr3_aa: CASSPPSRPPEAFF

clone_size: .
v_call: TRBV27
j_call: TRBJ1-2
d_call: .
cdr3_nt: TGTGCCAGCAGTTTTCGGGGGACGTATGGCTACACCTTC
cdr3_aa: CASSFRGTYGYTF

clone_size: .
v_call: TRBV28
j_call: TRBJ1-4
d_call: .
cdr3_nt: TGTGCCAGCAGGGGACGGGCTAATGAAAAACTGTTTTTT
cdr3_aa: CASRGRANEKLFF

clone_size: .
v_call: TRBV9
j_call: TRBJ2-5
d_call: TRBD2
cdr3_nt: TGTGCCAGCAGCGGAGGGACTAGCCCCGGGGACCAGTACTTC
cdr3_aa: CASSGGTSPGDQYF

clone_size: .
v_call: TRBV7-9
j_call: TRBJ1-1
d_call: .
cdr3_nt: TGTGCCAGCAGCTCCTCTGGGGGGGGCACTGAAGCTTTCTTT
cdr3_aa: CASSSSGGGTEAFF

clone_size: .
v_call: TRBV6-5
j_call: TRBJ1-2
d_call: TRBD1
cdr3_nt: TGTGCCAGCAGTTTCGGACAGGGAGGTTATGGCTACACCTTC
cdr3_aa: CASSFGQGGYGYTF

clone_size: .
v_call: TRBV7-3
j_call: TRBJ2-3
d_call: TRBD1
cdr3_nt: TGTGCCAGCAGCTTAACGCGGGACAGGGGCACAGATACGCAGTATTTT
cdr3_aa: CASSLTRDRGTDTQYF